This T cell receptor (beta chain) was captured by sequencing in a study of T cell changes during pregnancy in multiple sclerosis. Sequencing used immunoSEQ multiplex PCR; TCRdb keeps in-frame clones, though not all of them. Counted here are roughly 64,000 clones, under 95% occurring once; the ten biggest clones make up around 1.3%. The CDR3 runs 11 residues. The germline V gene has CDR1 SGHDT and CDR2 YYEEEE. V was clipped by 4 bases and J by 1 base, with 2 bases between them. The TCR sequence derives from a female donor with multiple sclerosis, enrolled in a pregnancy study. The source was peripheral blood, collected in the second trimester of pregnancy. The chain has TRBV5-6 and TRBJ1-1; D is unresolved. CDR3 sequence (DNA): TGTGCCAGCAGCCGGAACACTGAAGCTTTCTTT. Protein sequence: CASSRNTEAFF.